Presented here are 13 T cell receptor beta chains from one specimen sequenced in a study of CD8 T cells in Susac syndrome. Random hexamers were used to reverse transcribe roughly 0.45 to 1 ug of RNA. TCRdb fed the immunoSEQ multiplex PCR reads into MiXCR, producing one record per CDR3 protein. The data show about 120,000 distinct CDR3 sequences, with around 92% seen just once and over 0.1% held by the top ten. The sequencing sample was made of CD8+ T cells from PBMCs. These receptors originate from a human donor in good health.

Notes on this clonotype: Relative to the germline gene, one junction end is altered; a read error may explain this. This sequence joins TRBV20-1 and TRBJ2-5, with 9 bases aligning to TRBD2. Germline lookup yields CDR1 DFQATT and CDR2 SNEGSKA (reference sequence). The CDR3 has 16 amino acids. The CDR3 nucleotides are TGCAATGCTCCACCTCTAAGCGGGAGGAGTGAGGAGACCCAGTACTTC. This gives the protein CNAPPLSGRSEETQYF.

The CDR3 coding sequence is TGTGCCTGGAGTGGCATTGCAATCCATGGCTACACCTTC. This gives the protein CAWSGIAIHGYTF. This chain connects TRBV30 to TRBJ1-2, with unresolved D. CDR3 length: 13 residues. Germline CDR1 GTSNPN, CDR2 SVGIG (reference sequence). Trimming took off 1 base at V and 6 bases at J, with 12 bases between the two ends.

This clonotype was detected only once. The V and J genes are TRBV6-6 and TRBJ2-1; D possibly corresponds to TRBD2 (5 bases). Germline V gene data show CDR1 as MNHNY and CDR2 as SVGAGI (reference sequence). V was clipped by 0 bases and J by 8 bases, with 14 bases between them. The CDR3 covers 15 residues. The CDR3 loop is CASSYSPTRIDEQFF. The CDR3 nucleotides are TGTGCCAGCAGTTACTCCCCTACTAGGATCGATGAGCAGTTCTTC.

V usage is TRBV4-3 and J usage is TRBJ2-1; the D gene is possibly TRBD2 (6 bases). The CDR3 length is 16 residues. CDR1 is LGHNA, CDR2 YSLEER, per germline. Trimming took off 4 bases at V and 7 bases at J, with 20 bases between the two ends. The CDR3 protein is CASSRSPGTGGNEQFF. CDR3 coding DNA: TGCGCCAGCAGCCGATCCCCCGGGACTGGAGGAAATGAGCAGTTCTTC.

This rearrangement joins TRBV19 to TRBJ2-3; D remains ambiguous. The germline V and J ends were trimmed by 3 bases and 2 bases, with 18 bases remaining between them. The germline V gene has CDR1 LNHDA and CDR2 SQIVND (reference sequence). This CDR3 is built from 17 residues. CDR3 loop: CASSIFAGQVSTDTQYF. The CDR3 coding sequence is TGTGCCAGTAGTATCTTCGCCGGGCAGGTGTCCACAGATACGCAGTATTTT.

The chain employs TRBV6-1 and TRBJ2-1; 7 bases match TRBD1. Per germline, CDR1 MNHNS and CDR2 SASEGT. The CDR3 is made up of 14 amino acids. V was clipped by 2 bases and J by 5 bases; unmatched bases: 3. The CDR3 DNA reads as TGTGCCAGCAGTGAATTCGACAGGGACAATGAGCAGTTCTTC. It is translated as CASSEFDRDNEQFF.

The CDR3 loop reads CASSKDRGERGANVLTF. The CDR3 region has the DNA TGTGCCAGCAGCAAAGACAGGGGTGAGCGCGGGGCCAACGTCCTGACTTTC. The chain has TRBV7-2 and TRBJ2-6; 8 bases map to TRBD1. Trimming took 5 bases from V and 4 from J; bases not matched to a gene: 10. The CDR3 spans 17 residues. Germline CDR1 and CDR2: SGHTA and FQGNSA.

The chain has TRBV29-1 and TRBJ2-1; 9 positions agree with TRBD2. Germline CDR1 SQVTM, CDR2 ANQGSEA. This CDR3 region has 14 residues. Losses at the gene ends were 4 bases for V and 7 bases for J; bases not matched to a gene: 8. The CDR3: CSVVFGGGANEQFF. DNA of the CDR3: TGCAGCGTTGTTTTTGGCGGGGGGGCGAATGAGCAGTTCTTC.

This clonotype appeared once. The V and J genes are TRBV29-1 and TRBJ2-1; D possibly uses TRBD1 or TRBD2 (5 bases each). Germline V gene lookup returns CDR1 SQVTM and CDR2 ANQGSEA. This CDR3 contains 12 residues. V lost 6 bases to trimming and J lost 10 bases, with 16 bases between them. CDR3 in amino acids: CSVRTGTGEQFF. The CDR3 DNA follows: TGCAGCGTGAGAACGGGGACGGGAGAGCAGTTCTTC.

This chain links TRBV6-5 with TRBJ2-7, with TRBD1 as a possible D gene (6 bases). Trimming left V 4 bases short and J 6 bases short, with 16 bases between. The CDR3 covers 14 residues. Germline CDR1 reads MNHEY; CDR2 reads SVGAGI. The CDR3 loop reads CASSFSRQVGEQYF. DNA of the CDR3: TGTGCCAGCAGTTTCTCCAGACAGGTCGGCGAGCAGTACTTC.

The rearrangement joins TRBV10-3 to TRBJ2-7; perhaps TRBD2 as D (5 bases). Germline V CDR1 and CDR2: ENHRY, SYGVKD. The length of the CDR3 is 12 residues. V lost 8 bases and J 2 bases, leaving 10 bases between the germline ends. The CDR3 sequence: CAIARDTYEQYF. The CDR3 DNA sequence: TGTGCCATCGCGAGGGATACCTACGAGCAGTACTTC.

This chain joins TRBV29-1 and TRBJ2-1, with D maybe TRBD1 (6 bases). This CDR3 is built from 13 residues. The germline V and J ends were trimmed by 3 bases and 7 bases, with 13 bases remaining between them. Germline V gene sequence: CDR1 SQVTM, CDR2 ANQGSEA. CDR3: CSVDFRQGNEQFF. The DNA of the CDR3 is TGCAGCGTTGACTTTCGGCAGGGGAATGAGCAGTTCTTC.

V and J are TRBV7-3 and TRBJ1-1; TRBD1 matches at 7 bases. This CDR3 contains 18 residues. Unmatched junction bases numbered 14, after V lost 1 base and J lost 3 bases. Germline lookup yields CDR1 SGHTA and CDR2 FQGTGA. The CDR3 region has the DNA TGTGCCAGCAGCTTAATTCCTGGCGGACAGGCCTCGCACACTGAAGCTTTCTTT. Its translation: CASSLIPGGQASHTEAFF.